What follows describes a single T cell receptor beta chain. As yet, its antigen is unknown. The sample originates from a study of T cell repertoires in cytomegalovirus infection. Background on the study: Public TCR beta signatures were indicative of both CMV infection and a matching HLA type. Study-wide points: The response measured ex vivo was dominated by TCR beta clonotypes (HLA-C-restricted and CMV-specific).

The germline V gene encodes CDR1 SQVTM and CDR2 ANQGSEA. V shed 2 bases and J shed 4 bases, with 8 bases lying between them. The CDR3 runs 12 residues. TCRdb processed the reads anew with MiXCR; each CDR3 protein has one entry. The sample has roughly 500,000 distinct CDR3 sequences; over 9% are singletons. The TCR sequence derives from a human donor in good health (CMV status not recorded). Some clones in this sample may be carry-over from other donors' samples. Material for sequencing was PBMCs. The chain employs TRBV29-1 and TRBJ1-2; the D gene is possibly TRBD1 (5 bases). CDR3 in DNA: TGCAGCGTTGAAACAGGTTTCTATGGCTACACCTTC. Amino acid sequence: CSVETGFYGYTF.